Listed below are T cell receptor beta chains from one sample, sequenced in a study of T-cell reconstitution after alpha-beta-depleted transplantation in children. MiXCR was run by TCRdb on the PCR reads, yielding one entry per CDR3 protein. The sample lists around 490,000 distinct CDR3 sequences, roughly 10% occurring once. Sequenced material: PBMCs, mostly from graft donor cells, taken 180 days after TCRalphabeta/CD19-depleted stem cell transplant. These TCRs come from a female patient aged 2 to 10 who had a stem cell transplant for aplastic anemia, so the T cells may come from the graft donor. Each CDR3 is given with its conserved first and last residue. The order of the fields is CDR3 length, J gene, D gene, clone size, V gene, CDR3 protein, CDR3 DNA. A D gene is named only where the DNA matches it firmly. Only some rows state a clone size, as once, few, many or a class for expanded clones.

14 TRBJ2-1 . . TRBV10-3 CAIRPPGSYNEQFF TGTGCCATCAGGCCCCCAGGGTCCTACAATGAGCAGTTCTTC
14 TRBJ1-2 TRBD1 few TRBV19 CASSTTGQGYGYTF TGTGCCAGTAGTACGACTGGACAGGGGTATGGCTACACCTTC
15 TRBJ1-5 TRBD1 many TRBV20-1 CSARPPGQEPQPQHF TGCAGTGCTAGACCTCCGGGACAGGAACCTCAGCCCCAGCATTTT
12 TRBJ2-5 TRBD1 few TRBV29-1 CSGLGQQETQYF TGCAGCGGGCTGGGACAGCAAGAGACCCAGTACTTC
16 TRBJ2-5 TRBD2 . TRBV27 CASSFGFPGLAGTQYF TGTGCCAGCAGTTTCGGGTTTCCGGGACTAGCCGGGACCCAGTACTTC
16 TRBJ2-6 . . TRBV7-2 CASSLAQLTGANVLTF TGTGCCAGCAGCTTAGCGCAGTTGACTGGGGCCAACGTCCTGACTTTC
15 TRBJ1-5 . many TRBV27 CASSPSGNSNQPQHF TGTGCCAGCAGTCCCTCGGGGAATAGCAATCAGCCCCAGCATTTT
18 TRBJ2-6 . few TRBV27 CASSLRPLVGSGANVLTF TGTGCCAGCAGTTTACGTCCGCTCGTCGGGTCTGGGGCCAACGTCCTGACTTTC
17 TRBJ2-7 TRBD2 . TRBV9 CASSPMSTSGKSYEQYF TGTGCCAGCAGCCCCATGTCGACTAGCGGGAAATCCTACGAGCAGTACTTC
16 TRBJ2-2 . few TRBV5-1 CASSLEAGSIAGELFF TGCGCCAGCAGCTTGGAAGCAGGGTCCATCGCCGGGGAGCTGTTTTTT
17 TRBJ2-1 TRBD1 few TRBV6-2/TRBV6-3 CASSYSIRSSGQGRQFF TGTGCCAGCAGTTACTCGATTAGATCGTCAGGACAGGGACGGCAGTTCTTC
16 TRBJ2-1 . many TRBV27 CASSWGLGGSYNEQFF TGTGCCAGCAGCTGGGGCCTTGGGGGGTCCTACAATGAGCAGTTCTTC
18 TRBJ1-5 . . TRBV12-3/TRBV12-4 CAISPPSRETYSNQPQHF TGTGCCATCAGTCCCCCGTCGCGGGAGACTTATAGCAATCAGCCCCAGCATTTT
18 TRBJ2-7 TRBD1 . TRBV4-3 CASSQDPESWQQGDEQYF TGCGCCAGCAGCCAAGATCCAGAATCGTGGCAACAGGGGGACGAGCAGTACTTC
15 TRBJ2-3 TRBD2 few TRBV18 CASSPDSGTRQTQYF TGTGCCAGCTCACCTGATTCCGGGACTAGGCAGACGCAGTATTTT
18 TRBJ2-4 TRBD2 . TRBV12-3/TRBV12-4 CASTLGTSGNLAKNIQYF TGTGCCAGCACCCTAGGGACTAGCGGGAATCTAGCCAAAAACATTCAGTACTTC
15 TRBJ2-4 TRBD1 few TRBV20-1 CSAGKTGVAKNIQYF TGCAGTGCTGGAAAGACAGGGGTTGCCAAAAACATTCAGTACTTC
19 TRBJ2-3 TRBD2 few TRBV20-1 CSAGSSAQGLAVSTDTQYF TGCAGTGCCGGCAGCTCAGCCCAAGGACTAGCGGTGAGCACAGATACGCAGTATTTT
17 TRBJ2-6 TRBD1 few TRBV12-3/TRBV12-4 CASSLGQVDAGANVLTF TGTGCCAGCAGTTTGGGACAGGTAGACGCTGGGGCCAACGTCCTGACTTTC
12 TRBJ1-1 . . TRBV10-3 CAIKGLDSEAFF TGTGCCATCAAAGGCCTGGACTCCGAAGCTTTCTTT
16 TRBJ2-6 . many TRBV19 CATTGNFGSGANVLTF TGTGCCACTACAGGGAATTTTGGCTCTGGGGCCAACGTCCTGACTTTC
18 TRBJ1-2 TRBD1 . TRBV18 CASSPLGPGRDRAPGYTF TGTGCCAGCTCACCGCTCGGCCCGGGCCGGGACAGGGCTCCTGGCTACACCTTC
11 TRBJ2-3 . few TRBV28 CAIAGTDTQYF TGTGCCATAGCGGGCACAGATACGCAGTATTTT
14 TRBJ2-1 . many TRBV20-1 CSASERSSYNEQFF TGCAGTGCTAGCGAGCGTAGCTCCTACAATGAGCAGTTCTTC
18 TRBJ1-3 TRBD1 . TRBV7-8 CASSLARFRDRRRNTIYF TGTGCCAGCAGCTTAGCGAGGTTTCGGGACAGGCGGCGTAACACCATATATTTT
12 TRBJ1-2 . many TRBV29-1 CSVEYTNYGYTF TGCAGCGTTGAGTATACTAACTATGGCTACACCTTC
14 TRBJ2-2 . many TRBV29-1 CSVEGAGYTGELFF TGCAGCGTTGAAGGTGCGGGTTACACCGGGGAGCTGTTTTTT
12 TRBJ2-3 . . TRBV6-2/TRBV6-3 CASSYPPDTQYF TGTGCCAGCAGTTACCCCCCGGATACGCAGTATTTT
16 TRBJ2-1 TRBD2 few TRBV2 CASSGSGGNSYNEQFF TGTGCCAGCAGTGGGTCGGGAGGGAACTCCTACAATGAGCAGTTCTTC
17 TRBJ1-3 . few TRBV7-2 CASSLAGAESSGNTIYF TGTGCCAGCAGCTTAGCTGGGGCGGAGAGCTCTGGAAACACCATATATTTT
15 TRBJ1-6 . . TRBV7-2 CASSSVGGARSPLHF TGTGCCAGCAGTAGCGTAGGGGGGGCGAGATCACCCCTCCACTTT
14 TRBJ1-1 TRBD1 many TRBV20-1 CSASWTGGRTEAFF TGCAGTGCTTCCTGGACAGGGGGCAGGACTGAAGCTTTCTTT
13 TRBJ2-7 . . TRBV29-1 CSITLRDSYEQYF TGCAGCATCACCCTTCGGGACTCCTACGAGCAGTACTTC
14 TRBJ1-2 TRBD1 many TRBV29-1 CSVAPGQGLWGYTF TGCAGCGTGGCCCCGGGACAGGGGCTGTGGGGCTACACCTTC
15 TRBJ2-1 . few TRBV5-5 CASSWDGGSSYEQFF TGTGCCAGCAGCTGGGACGGAGGAAGCTCCTATGAGCAGTTCTTC
13 TRBJ2-7 . few TRBV29-1 CSIMPESSYEQYF TGCAGCATTATGCCGGAGAGCTCCTACGAGCAGTACTTC
15 TRBJ1-2 . . TRBV10-2 CASSEPRGQNYGYTF TGCGCCAGCAGTGAGCCCCGAGGACAGAACTATGGCTACACCTTC
14 TRBJ2-5 . few TRBV5-1 CASSLEPEWETQYF TGCGCCAGCAGCTTGGAGCCAGAATGGGAGACCCAGTACTTC
14 TRBJ1-2 TRBD1 few TRBV12-3/TRBV12-4 CASTMTGANYGYTF TGTGCCAGCACGATGACAGGGGCTAACTATGGCTACACCTTC
14 TRBJ1-3 . . TRBV27 CASSLLGSGNTIYF TGTGCCAGCAGTTTATTAGGCAGCGGAAACACCATATATTTT
16 TRBJ1-3 . few TRBV6-1 CASSEWTAHSGNTIYF TGTGCCAGCAGTGAATGGACGGCGCACTCTGGAAACACCATATATTTT
15 TRBJ1-6 . . TRBV14 CASSQVSGALSPLHF TGTGCCAGCAGCCAAGTGAGTGGAGCTCTTTCACCCCTCCACTTT
14 TRBJ1-5 . . TRBV2 CASSRSRSNQPQHF TGTGCCAGCAGTCGAAGCAGGTCCAATCAGCCCCAGCATTTT
16 TRBJ2-1 TRBD1 many TRBV15 CATSSPGQGIGDEQFF TGTGCCACCAGCTCTCCGGGACAGGGGATTGGGGATGAGCAGTTCTTC
15 TRBJ2-3 . . TRBV4-3 CASSQVGRSTDTQYF TGCGCCAGCAGCCAAGTTGGGCGGAGCACAGATACGCAGTATTTT
13 TRBJ2-5 . many TRBV12-3/TRBV12-4 CASSLSEEETQYF TGTGCCAGCAGTTTGTCGGAGGAAGAGACCCAGTACTTC
15 TRBJ1-5 . . TRBV18 CASSPMRQLNQPQHF TGTGCCAGCTCACCAATGAGACAGCTCAATCAGCCCCAGCATTTT
14 TRBJ2-3 . . TRBV14 CASSQHPVTDTQYF TGTGCCAGCAGCCAACACCCAGTCACAGATACGCAGTATTTT
13 TRBJ2-1 TRBD1 few TRBV20-1 CSARKTGRNEQFF TGCAGTGCTAGAAAGACAGGGCGCAATGAGCAGTTCTTC
15 TRBJ1-1 . many TRBV7-3 CASSIQGQGYTEAFF TGTGCCAGCAGCATCCAGGGGCAGGGTTACACTGAAGCTTTCTTT
12 TRBJ2-1 . . TRBV7-2 CASSPPAGEQFF TGTGCCAGCAGCCCGCCAGCTGGGGAGCAGTTCTTC
15 TRBJ2-1 . . TRBV7-3 CASSLMAGSLEEQFF TGTGCCAGCAGCTTAATGGCAGGCTCCCTAGAAGAGCAGTTCTTC
13 TRBJ1-2 . few TRBV18 CASSPTDSYGYTF TGTGCCAGCTCACCGACAGACAGTTACGGCTACACCTTC
13 TRBJ2-3 . few TRBV29-1 CSVRDSLVDTQYF TGCAGCGTTAGGGACTCTCTAGTGGATACGCAGTATTTT
13 TRBJ2-4 . few TRBV5-1 CASAGEAKNIQYF TGCGCCAGCGCTGGAGAAGCCAAAAACATTCAGTACTTC
15 TRBJ2-1 . few TRBV6-2/TRBV6-3 CASRRGLSPTNEQFF TGTGCCAGCAGGCGGGGACTGAGCCCAACCAATGAGCAGTTCTTC
17 TRBJ1-3 . few TRBV10-1 CASSESRTLYLGNTIYF TGCGCCAGCAGTGAGTCTAGGACACTCTACTTGGGAAACACCATATATTTT
15 TRBJ1-5 . few TRBV5-6 CASSRLSSTNQPQHF TGTGCCAGCAGCCGCTTGTCCAGTACCAATCAGCCCCAGCATTTT
20 TRBJ2-4 TRBD1 few TRBV5-1 CASSLAPAGTEKGAKNIQYF TGCGCCAGCAGCTTGGCCCCTGCCGGGACAGAAAAAGGAGCCAAAAACATTCAGTACTTC